This T cell receptor (beta chain) was captured in a study of shared clonotypes between healthy human individuals. Clones were read by immunoSEQ multiplex PCR, and TCRdb kept only the in-frame ones, dropping some. The table has approximately 2,200,000 clones, 85% to 95% seen once. Cells designated naive CD8 were CD45RO-negative and were positively selected for CCR7, with terminally differentiated effector memory CD45RA+ cells excluded. Trimming pared 2 bases from V and 6 bases from J, leaving 11 bases between. Germline V CDR1 and CDR2: SGHTA, FQGNSA. This CDR3 contains 14 residues. Sequencing input: naive CD8+ T cells from PBMCs. This clonotype originated in a man younger than 30 in good health. Some clones in this sample may be carry-over from other donors' samples. The V gene is TRBV7-2, the J gene TRBJ1-3, with D perhaps TRBD1 (5 bases). This CDR3 reads CASSLLGQANTIYF. The CDR3 nucleotides are TGTGCCAGCAGCTTATTGGGGCAGGCAAACACCATATATTTT.